The 6 T cell receptor beta chains presented below share a single source sample, sequenced in a study of cytomegalovirus exposure and HLA in healthy donors (dated by TCRdb to about 2017). Library creation used the immunoSEQ multiplex PCR assay. The multiplex PCR relied on a mix of 60 forward primers for TCR Vbeta segments and 13 reverse primers for TCR Jbeta segments. The immuneACCESS repertoire file appears here via TCRdb, limited to in-frame rearrangements. These files lack a portion of the clones; in checked studies, under half of the deficit traces to unresolved V genes, and the cause of the others is not known. In all, the sample holds some 95,000 clones, and around four fifths of those were seen once. The ten largest make up approximately 7% of the sample. The sequencing input was PBMCs. The receptors here all came from a man between 45 and 60 years old in good health and CMV-seropositive.

The chain is built from TRBV14 and TRBJ2-7, with a weak D call TRBD1 (5 bases). The germline V and J ends were trimmed by 4 bases and 1 base, with 8 bases remaining between them. Germline CDR1 and CDR2: SGHDN and FVKESK. The CDR3 has 13 amino acids. The CDR3 nucleotides are TGTGCCAGCAGCCGCGGACATTCCTACGAGCAGTACTTC. Amino acids: CASSRGHSYEQYF. Using reference TRBV14 and TRBJ2-7 for the parts outside the CDR3, the full variable domain is EAGVTQFPSHSVIEKGQTVTLRCDPISGHDNLYWYRRVMGKEIKFLLHFVKESKQDESGMPNNRFLAERTGGTYSTLKVQPAELEDSGVYFCASSRGHSYEQYFGPGTRLTVT.

The CDR3 sequence is CASSQDPGTGGFCGYTF. The DNA for the CDR3 is TGCGCCAGCAGCCAAGACCCCGGGACAGGTGGATTTTGTGGCTACACCTTC. V is TRBV4-3 and J is TRBJ1-2, with 8 bases lining up with TRBD1. The CDR3 covers 17 residues. The V and J ends lost 0 bases and 7 bases, in that order; junction bases with no gene match: 13. Germline V lookup: CDR1 LGHNA, CDR2 YSLEER.

The chain uses TRBV5-1 and TRBJ1-1; D is unresolved. The V gene lost 2 bases and the J gene lost 4 bases, with 15 bases spanning the gap. The CDR3 runs 15 residues. Germline V lookup: CDR1 SGHRS, CDR2 YFSETQ. In DNA form, the CDR3 reads TGCGCCAGCAGCTTCCCGGACTCGCCGGGCACTGAAGCTTTCTTT. Encoded protein: CASSFPDSPGTEAFF.

This clone appeared once. The genes are TRBV5-1 and TRBJ1-2, with TRBD1 matching 9 bases. The CDR3 loop spans 15 amino acids. Germline assignment: CDR1 SGHRS and CDR2 YFSETQ. V lost 2 bases and J lost 4; bases outside the gene matches: 6. DNA of the CDR3: TGCGCCAGCAGCTTCGGGGACAGGGAAACCTATGGCTACACCTTC. Protein product: CASSFGDRETYGYTF.

The chain joins TRBV19 to TRBJ1-5; TRBD1 matches at 9 bases. The CDR3 is 16 residues long. CDR1 is LNHDA and CDR2 is SQIVND in the germline V gene (reference sequence). Trimming took 5 bases from V and 7 from J; bases not matched to a gene: 12. CDR3 DNA: TGTGCCAGTAGTGAGACAGGGGGAGGCTGGGGACAGCCCCAGCATTTT. Protein sequence: CASSETGGGWGQPQHF. Complete variable domain (other parts from reference TRBV19 and TRBJ1-5): DGGITQSPKYLFRKEGQNVTLSCEQNLNHDAMYWYRQDPGQGLRLIYYSQIVNDFQKGDIAEGYSVSREKKESFPLTVTSAQKNPTAFYLCASSETGGGWGQPQHFGDGTRLSIL.

The J gene is TRBJ2-7, the V gene TRBV2; D might be TRBD2 (6 bases). Germline CDR1 SNHLY, CDR2 FYNNEI. The CDR3 loop spans 12 amino acids. V was cut by 7 bases and J by 3 bases, with 10 bases left in between. The CDR3 DNA reads as TGTGCCAGCATCGGAGGGGTCTACGAGCAGTACTTC. Translation: CASIGGVYEQYF.